This T cell receptor beta chain stems from a study of blood T cell repertoires in COVID-19. The CDR3 length is 13 residues. Germline V gene sequence: CDR1 MDHEN, CDR2 SYDVKM. Trimming took 2 bases from V and 6 from J, leaving 10 bases between them. Some clones are missing from TCRdb's copy, which holds only in-frame ones; the method was immunoSEQ multiplex PCR. The table lists about 16,000 clones, roughly 91% of them singletons, with 24% in the top ten. The clonotype comes from a man in his sixties with acute or convalescent COVID-19. The sequencing input was peripheral blood. The V call is TRBV28, the J call TRBJ1-1; tentatively, D is TRBD1 (5 bases). Here the CDR3 reads CASSLQGIAEAFF. Here the CDR3 DNA reads TGTGCCAGCAGTTTACAGGGTATTGCTGAAGCTTTCTTT.